This passage covers 9 T cell receptor beta chains from one sample sequenced in a study of CD8 T cells in ankylosing spondylitis. General study results and limits: What appeared characteristic of ankylosing spondylitis blood was a TCR beta motif of fewer than ten highly homologous variants.

TCRdb processed the 5' RACE reads anew with MiXCR; each CDR3 protein has one entry. The table lists about 220,000 distinct CDR3 sequences, just under 7.5% of them singletons. These receptors have no identified antigens. The sample taken for sequencing was blood, either unsorted or a sorted T cell fraction (not recorded which). Every receptor here comes from a male donor with ankylosing spondylitis.

This clonotype occurred many times. J is TRBJ2-5 and V is TRBV11-2; unclear D gene. The V gene lost 1 base and the J gene lost 5 bases, with 17 bases spanning the gap. Germline V lookup: CDR1 SGHAT, CDR2 FQNNGV. The CDR3 spans 16 residues. The CDR3 reads CASSLVFFSTTETQYF. The CDR3 DNA sequence: TGTGCCAGCAGCTTAGTTTTTTTTTCGACCACGGAGACCCAGTACTTC.

This clonotype was seen at least ten times. The V call is TRBV7-9, the J call TRBJ2-7, with 8 nucleotides matching TRBD1. CDR1 is SEHNR, CDR2 FQNEAQ, per germline (reference sequence). The CDR3 extends over 14 amino acids. V was clipped by 3 bases and J by 3 bases; unmatched bases: 4. CDR3 DNA sequence: TGTGCCAGCAGCTTCCAACAGGGGGGCTACGAGCAGTACTTC. Translation gives CASSFQQGGYEQYF.

This clonotype came up a few times. The V call is TRBV10-2, the J call TRBJ1-5; D perhaps matches TRBD1 (5 bases). CDR1 and CDR2 (germline): WSHSY, SAAADI. This CDR3 has 13 residues. Trimming stripped 7 bases from V and 4 bases from J, with 11 bases between. The CDR3 bases are TGCGCCAGCAATTCGGGGCTAAATCAGCCCCAGCATTTT. This codes for CASNSGLNQPQHF.

This clonotype was seen many times. The J gene is TRBJ2-3, the V gene TRBV27; perhaps TRBD2 as D (6 bases). Deletions cut 4 bases from V and 7 bases from J, with 9 bases between. This CDR3 region has 12 residues. The germline gives CDR1 MNHEY, CDR2 SMNVEV (reference sequence). The CDR3 bases are TGTGCCAGCAGTTATGCGGGGAATACGCAGTATTTT. Its translation is CASSYAGNTQYF.

Ten or more counts support this clonotype. This chain uses TRBV9 with TRBJ1-2; 7 bases line up with TRBD1. The V and J ends lost 4 bases and 4 bases, in that order; junction bases with no gene match: 13. CDR3 length: 16 amino acids. Germline CDR1 is SGDLS and CDR2 is YYNGEE. DNA for the CDR3: TGTGCCAGCAGCAGATCCGGGACAGCAGAGCCCTATGGCTACACCTTC. Translating it yields CASSRSGTAEPYGYTF.

Ten or more counts support this clonotype. V and J are TRBV7-9 and TRBJ1-4; no firm D call. This CDR3 has 14 residues. The V gene lost 3 bases and the J gene lost 7 bases, with 12 bases spanning the gap. Looked up from germline, CDR1 is SEHNR and CDR2 is FQNEAQ (reference sequence). The CDR3 bases are TGTGCCAGCAGCTTTGCCGGGCAGAGTGAAAAACTGTTTTTT. It codes for CASSFAGQSEKLFF.

This clonotype was seen at least ten times. The V call is TRBV7-9, the J call TRBJ2-1, with D perhaps given as TRBD1 or TRBD2 (6 bases each). The CDR3 totals 16 residues. Germline V CDR1 and CDR2: SEHNR, FQNEAQ (reference sequence). With 8 bases removed from V and 4 bases from J, the gap between germline ends came to 21 bases. The CDR3 DNA sequence: TGTGCCAGCGGGAGGACAGACGTTAATACTTACAATGAGCAGTTCTTC. Its translation is CASGRTDVNTYNEQFF. The full variable domain, in which reference TRBV7-9 and TRBJ2-1 provide the parts outside the CDR3, is DTGVSQNPRHKITKRGQNVTFRCDPISEHNRLYWYRQTLGQGPEFLTYFQNEAQLEKSRLLSDRFSAERPKGSFSTLEIQRTEQGDSAMYLCASGRTDVNTYNEQFFGPGTRLTVL.

This clonotype was seen a few times. The chain combines TRBV4-1 with TRBJ2-5, with D unclear. Trimming removed 0 bases from V and 5 bases from J, with 13 bases in between. From germline, CDR1 is MGHRA and CDR2 YSYEKL. The CDR3 consists of 15 residues. The CDR3 nucleotides read TGCGCCAGCAGCCAAGATCGGTGGATTGGTGAGACCCAGTACTTC. Translation gives CASSQDRWIGETQYF.

This clonotype was recorded at least ten times. The V call is TRBV6-4, the J call TRBJ2-3; a weak D match, TRBD2 (6 bases). The germline gives CDR1 MRHNA, CDR2 SNTAGT. Trimming left V 5 bases short and J 0 bases short, with 6 bases between. The CDR3 totals 13 residues. Written as DNA, the CDR3 is TGTGCCAGCAGTAGCGGGAGCACAGATACGCAGTATTTT. The encoded protein is CASSSGSTDTQYF.